This T cell receptor beta chain emerged from a study of quantifying T cell responses using KT2 cells. Study as a whole: TCR alpha and beta constant-region primers primed reverse transcription of RNA. Findings and limits, study-wide: Counts of KT2 alpha and beta sequences rose linearly with the number of KT2 cells added.

An oligo carrying a UMI was ligated to the cDNA 3' end. First-round PCR used 3 to 4 cycles and beta primers RC1.1 and RC1.2 covering TRBC1 and TRBC2. TCRdb itself ran the UMI-ligation and nested PCR reads through MiXCR, one entry per CDR3 protein. The sample has roughly 50,000 distinct CDR3 sequences; roughly an eighth are singletons. To note about this clonotype: Its antigen is unidentified.

Deletions cut 6 bases from V and 3 bases from J, with 11 bases between. The CDR3 is 13 amino acids. CDR1 is KGHSH, CDR2 LQKENI, per germline. KT2, a clone with a known TCR, was spiked into unfractionated PBMC. KT2 cells were mixed with fixed PBMC numbers at varying ratios. The sequence derives from a human donor. Specimen: PBMCs spiked with cells of the T cell clone KT2. The genes are TRBV18 and TRBJ1-1; D is possibly TRBD1 (6 bases). CDR3 protein: CASSPGADTEAFF. CDR3 DNA sequence: TGTGCCAGCTCCCCAGGGGCAGACACTGAAGCTTTCTTT.